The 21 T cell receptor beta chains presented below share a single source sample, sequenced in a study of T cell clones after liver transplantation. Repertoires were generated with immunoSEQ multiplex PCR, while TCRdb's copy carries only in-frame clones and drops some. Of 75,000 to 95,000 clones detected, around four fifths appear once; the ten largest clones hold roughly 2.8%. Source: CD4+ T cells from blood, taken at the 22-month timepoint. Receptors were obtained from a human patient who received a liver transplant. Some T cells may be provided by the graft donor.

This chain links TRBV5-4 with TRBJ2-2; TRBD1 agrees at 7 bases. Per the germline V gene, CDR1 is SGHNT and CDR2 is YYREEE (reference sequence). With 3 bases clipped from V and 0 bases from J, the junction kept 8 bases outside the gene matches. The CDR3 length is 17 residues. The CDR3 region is CASSSGQVRSNTGELFF. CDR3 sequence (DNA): TGTGCCAGCAGCTCCGGACAGGTCCGCTCGAACACCGGGGAGCTGTTTTTT.

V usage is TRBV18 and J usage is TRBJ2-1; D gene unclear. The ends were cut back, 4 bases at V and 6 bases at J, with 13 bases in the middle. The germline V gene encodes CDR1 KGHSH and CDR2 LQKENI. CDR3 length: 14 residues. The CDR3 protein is CASSLRQVGNEQFF. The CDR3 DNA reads TGTGCCAGCTCACTGCGACAAGTGGGCAATGAGCAGTTCTTC.

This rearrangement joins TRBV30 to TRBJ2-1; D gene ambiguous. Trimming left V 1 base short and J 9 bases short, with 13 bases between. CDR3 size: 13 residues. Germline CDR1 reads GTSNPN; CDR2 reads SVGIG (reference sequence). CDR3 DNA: TGTGCCTGGAGTGCTCCTGGCGTCGCTGAGCAGTTCTTC. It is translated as CAWSAPGVAEQFF.

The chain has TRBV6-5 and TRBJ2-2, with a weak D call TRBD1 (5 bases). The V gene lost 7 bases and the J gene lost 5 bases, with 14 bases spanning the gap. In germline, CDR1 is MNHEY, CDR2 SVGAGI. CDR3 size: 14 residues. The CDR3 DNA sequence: TGTGCCAGCAAAATCGACAGAGGAACCGGGGAGCTGTTTTTT. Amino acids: CASKIDRGTGELFF.

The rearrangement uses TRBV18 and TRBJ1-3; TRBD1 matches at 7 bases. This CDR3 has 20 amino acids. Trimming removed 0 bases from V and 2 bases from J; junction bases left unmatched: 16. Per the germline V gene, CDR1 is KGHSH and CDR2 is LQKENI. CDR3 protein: CASSPPNQLRQGLAGNTIYF. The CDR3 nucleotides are TGTGCCAGCTCACCACCAAACCAACTAAGACAGGGTCTGGCTGGAAACACCATATATTTT.

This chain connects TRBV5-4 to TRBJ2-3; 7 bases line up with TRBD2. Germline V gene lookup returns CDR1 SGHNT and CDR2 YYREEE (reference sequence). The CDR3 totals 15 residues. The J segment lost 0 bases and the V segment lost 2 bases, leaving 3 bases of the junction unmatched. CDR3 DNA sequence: TGTGCCAGCAGCTTAGGGCGGGGGAGCACAGATACGCAGTATTTT. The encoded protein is CASSLGRGSTDTQYF.

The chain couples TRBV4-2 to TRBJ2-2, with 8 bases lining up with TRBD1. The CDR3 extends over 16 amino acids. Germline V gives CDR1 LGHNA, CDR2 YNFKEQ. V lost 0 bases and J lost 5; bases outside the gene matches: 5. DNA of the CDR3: TGTGCCAGCAGCCAAGATGTCGGACAGGGAACCGGGGAGCTGTTTTTT. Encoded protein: CASSQDVGQGTGELFF.

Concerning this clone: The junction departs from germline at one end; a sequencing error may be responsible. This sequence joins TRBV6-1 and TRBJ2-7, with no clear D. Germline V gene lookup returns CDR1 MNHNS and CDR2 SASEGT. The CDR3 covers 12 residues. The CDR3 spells CASREEVGRQYF. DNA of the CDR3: TGTGCCAGCAGGGAAGAGGTGGGTCGGCAGTACTTC.

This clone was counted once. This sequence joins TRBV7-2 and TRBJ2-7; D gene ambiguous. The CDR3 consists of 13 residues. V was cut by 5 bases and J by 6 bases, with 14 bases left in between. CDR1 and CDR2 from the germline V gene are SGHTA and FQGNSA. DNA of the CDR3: TGTGCCAGCAGCCCCCGGGTCCCCCCCGAGCAGTACTTC. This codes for CASSPRVPPEQYF.

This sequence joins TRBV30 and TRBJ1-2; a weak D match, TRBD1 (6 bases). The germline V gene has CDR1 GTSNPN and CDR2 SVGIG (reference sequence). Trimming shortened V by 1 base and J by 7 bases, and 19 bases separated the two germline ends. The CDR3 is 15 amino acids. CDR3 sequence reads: CAWSGSYRDSGGYTF. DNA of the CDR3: TGTGCCTGGAGTGGGTCTTACAGGGATTCAGGTGGCTACACCTTC.

The CDR3 region is CASSPGEGAGTYEQYF. The DNA of the CDR3 is TGTGCCAGCAGCCCGGGGGAAGGGGCGGGGACCTACGAGCAGTACTTC. The chain combines TRBV5-8 with TRBJ2-7; a weak D match, TRBD2 (6 bases). The CDR3 contains 16 residues. V lost 4 bases, J lost 2 bases, and 19 bases lay in between. The germline gives CDR1 SGHTS, CDR2 YDEGEE.

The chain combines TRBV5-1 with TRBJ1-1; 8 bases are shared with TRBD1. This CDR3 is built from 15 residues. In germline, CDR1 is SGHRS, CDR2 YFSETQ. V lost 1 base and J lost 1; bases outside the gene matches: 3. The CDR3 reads CASSLQTGANTEAFF. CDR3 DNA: TGCGCCAGCAGCTTGCAGACAGGGGCGAACACTGAAGCTTTCTTT.

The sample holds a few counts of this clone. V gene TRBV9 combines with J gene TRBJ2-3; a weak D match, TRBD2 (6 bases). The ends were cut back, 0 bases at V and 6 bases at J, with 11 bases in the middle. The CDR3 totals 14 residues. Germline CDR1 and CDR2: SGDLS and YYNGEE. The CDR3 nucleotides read TGTGCCAGCAGCGTAGCCCCAGCGGGCGATACGCAGTATTTT. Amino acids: CASSVAPAGDTQYF.

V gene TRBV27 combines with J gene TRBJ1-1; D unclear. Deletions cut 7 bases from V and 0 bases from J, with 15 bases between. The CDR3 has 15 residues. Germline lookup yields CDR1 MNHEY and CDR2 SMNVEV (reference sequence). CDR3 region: CASNRARTVNTEAFF. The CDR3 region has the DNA TGTGCCAGCAATCGGGCCCGGACGGTGAACACTGAAGCTTTCTTT.

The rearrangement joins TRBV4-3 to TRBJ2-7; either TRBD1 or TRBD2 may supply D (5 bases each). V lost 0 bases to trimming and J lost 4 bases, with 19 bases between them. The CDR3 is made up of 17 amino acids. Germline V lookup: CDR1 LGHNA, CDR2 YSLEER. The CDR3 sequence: CASSQEFLGESVYEQYF. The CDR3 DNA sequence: TGCGCCAGCAGCCAAGAGTTTTTGGGGGAGAGTGTTTACGAGCAGTACTTC.

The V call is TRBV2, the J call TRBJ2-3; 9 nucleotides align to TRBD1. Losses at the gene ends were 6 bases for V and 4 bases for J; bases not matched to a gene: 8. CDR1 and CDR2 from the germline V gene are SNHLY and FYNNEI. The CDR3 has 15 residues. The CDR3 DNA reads TGTGCCAGCAGGGGACAGGGAATGGGCGCAGATACGCAGTATTTT. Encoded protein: CASRGQGMGADTQYF.

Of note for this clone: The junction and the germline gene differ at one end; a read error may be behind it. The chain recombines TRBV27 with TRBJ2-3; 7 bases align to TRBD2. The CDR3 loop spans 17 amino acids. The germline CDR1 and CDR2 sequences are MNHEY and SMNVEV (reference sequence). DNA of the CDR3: TGTGCCAGCACTTTAAAAGGCGGTTCAGCGGGACGCCTTCGGCTATATTTT. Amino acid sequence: CASTLKGGSAGRLRLYF.

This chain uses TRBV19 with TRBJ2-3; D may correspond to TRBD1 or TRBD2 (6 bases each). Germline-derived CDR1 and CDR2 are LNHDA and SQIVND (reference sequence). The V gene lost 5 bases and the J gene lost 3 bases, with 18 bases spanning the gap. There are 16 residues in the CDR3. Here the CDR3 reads CASSLNLGGETDTQYF. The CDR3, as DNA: TGTGCCAGTAGTTTGAACTTGGGGGGCGAGACAGATACGCAGTATTTT.

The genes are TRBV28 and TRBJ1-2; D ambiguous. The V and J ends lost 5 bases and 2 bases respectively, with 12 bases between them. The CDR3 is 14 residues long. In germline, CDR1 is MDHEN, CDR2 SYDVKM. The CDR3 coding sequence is TGTGCCAGCAGTCATAACGACTACAACTATGGCTACACCTTC. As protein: CASSHNDYNYGYTF.

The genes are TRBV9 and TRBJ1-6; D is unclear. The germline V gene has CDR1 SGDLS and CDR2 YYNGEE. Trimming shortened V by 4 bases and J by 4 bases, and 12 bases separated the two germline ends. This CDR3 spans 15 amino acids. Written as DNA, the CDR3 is TGTGCCAGCAGCCCACTCGGAAGTTATAATTCACCCCTCCACTTT. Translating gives CASSPLGSYNSPLHF. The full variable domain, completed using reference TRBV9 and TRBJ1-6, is DSGVTQTPKHLITATGQRVTLRCSPRSGDLSVYWYQQSLDQGLQFLIQYYNGEERAKGNILERFSAQQFPDLHSELNLSSLELGDSALYFCASSPLGSYNSPLHFGNGTRLTVT.

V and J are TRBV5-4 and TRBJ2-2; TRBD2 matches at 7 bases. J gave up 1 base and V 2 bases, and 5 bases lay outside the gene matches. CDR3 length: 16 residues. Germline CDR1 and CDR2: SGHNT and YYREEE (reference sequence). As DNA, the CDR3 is TGTGCCAGCAGCTTCGGGCTAGCGGAGAACACCGGGGAGCTGTTTTTT. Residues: CASSFGLAENTGELFF.